These T cell receptor beta chains were read from a single sample in a study of cytomegalovirus exposure and HLA in healthy donors. Using immunoSEQ multiplex PCR, the repertoire was profiled, and TCRdb retains in-frame clones only, with some absent. Seen here are more than 250,000 clones, approximately 86% observed once, and the top ten hold over 1%. Source material: PBMCs. The source is a woman between 25 and 40 years old in good health and CMV-seropositive. Each CDR3 is given without its conserved first and last residue. The order of the fields is clone size, V gene, CDR3 protein. Not every row has a clone size; where given, it reads once, few, many or a size class.

-	TRBV19	ASSLTGVGPYEQY
-	TRBV19	ASSIRDTYYEQY
-	TRBV6-5	ASSYGPRQY
-	TRBV11-2	ASSLDWEQY
many	TRBV28	ASSPGTSYNSPLH
once	TRBV6-1	ASRNWLIETQY
-	TRBV4-3	ASSIISTVSSYNEQF
-	TRBV9	ASSGSGSLLNEQF
-	TRBV7-2	ASSHKREIGEQY
once	TRBV27	ASSDRVNEKLF
-	TRBV9	ASSVRLAGVNNEQF
few	TRBV5-4	ASSPGTGSTGELF
once	TRBV27	ASSFGPLGSYEQY
-	TRBV11-3	ASTKDRGTTGELF
-	TRBV11-2	ASSFVQGEAF
-	TRBV18	ASSPSAGPNSGAF
few	TRBV30	AWSVGLRGNIQY
-	TRBV7-9	ASSETGTNTEAF
few	TRBV15	ATSTGGQSTGELF
-	TRBV4-2	ASSHGTGGNEQF
-	TRBV4-1	ASSQVGPVGGEKLF
-	TRBV6-5	ASSYSEQRQETQY
few	TRBV6-5	ASSRILGEQY
-	TRBV7-2	ASSLAGSTGIALLLGREQY
-	TRBV7-9	ASSLGGSSRNEQY